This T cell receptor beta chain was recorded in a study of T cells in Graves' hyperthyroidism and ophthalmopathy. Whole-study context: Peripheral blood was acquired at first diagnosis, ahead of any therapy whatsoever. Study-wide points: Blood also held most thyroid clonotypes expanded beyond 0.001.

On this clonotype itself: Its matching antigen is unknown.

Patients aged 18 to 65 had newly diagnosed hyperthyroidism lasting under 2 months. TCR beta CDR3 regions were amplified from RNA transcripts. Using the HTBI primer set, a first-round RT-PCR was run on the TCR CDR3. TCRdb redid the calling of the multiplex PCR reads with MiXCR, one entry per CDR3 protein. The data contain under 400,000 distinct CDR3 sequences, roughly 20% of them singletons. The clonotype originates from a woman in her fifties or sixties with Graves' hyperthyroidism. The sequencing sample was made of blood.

The chain's CDR3 is CSVEAPTSVSVSEQFF. The DNA for the CDR3 is TGCAGCGTTGAAGCCCCGACTAGCGTTAGTGTCAGTGAGCAGTTCTTC. The chain employs TRBV29-1 and TRBJ2-1; 8 positions agree with TRBD2. Per the germline V gene, CDR1 is SQVTM and CDR2 is ANQGSEA. This CDR3 has 16 amino acids. The V gene end was trimmed by 1 base and the J gene end by 9 bases; junction bases not matched to a gene: 14.